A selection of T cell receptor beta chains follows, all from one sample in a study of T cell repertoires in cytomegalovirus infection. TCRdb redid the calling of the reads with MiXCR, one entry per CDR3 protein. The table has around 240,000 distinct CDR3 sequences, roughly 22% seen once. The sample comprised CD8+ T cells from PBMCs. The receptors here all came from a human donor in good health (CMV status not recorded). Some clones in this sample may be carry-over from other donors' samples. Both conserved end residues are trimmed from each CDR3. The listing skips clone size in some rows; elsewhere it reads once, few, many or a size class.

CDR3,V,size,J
ASSLISALTDTQY,TRBV5-1,few,TRBJ2-3
ASSYAPGDGSYT,TRBV6-5,-,TRBJ1-2
ASVKQGAETQY,TRBV2,-,TRBJ2-5
ASGSGGRETQY,TRBV12-5,-,TRBJ2-5
ASSPLGTVIYEQY,TRBV5-1,few,TRBJ2-7
ASSPEGGIFTEAF,TRBV7-3,-,TRBJ1-1
SARDADSGNTIY,TRBV20-1,few,TRBJ1-3
ASSFEGVNTGELF,TRBV28,-,TRBJ2-2
ASSESGGGRDEQF,TRBV2,few,TRBJ2-1
ASSLWNVLDEQF,TRBV5-5,few,TRBJ2-1
ASSRGPILEAF,TRBV11-1,many,TRBJ1-1
SARDWHPGPEKLF,TRBV20-1,-,TRBJ1-4
ASSQEIASGVYEQY,TRBV4-3,-,TRBJ2-7
ASTHSNQPQH,TRBV2,-,TRBJ1-5
ASSLLGQGIHNEQF,TRBV28,few,TRBJ2-1
ASSQELYEEETQY,TRBV4-1,-,TRBJ2-5
SARVTSGGHSYEQY,TRBV20-1,-,TRBJ2-7
ASSMGAWGRQETQY,TRBV19,-,TRBJ2-5
ASSPRTGESSYEQY,TRBV7-9,few,TRBJ2-7
ASSLGGVTYEQY,TRBV28,-,TRBJ2-7
ASTQEDYNEQF,TRBV7-2,-,TRBJ2-1
ASSPPGSTLGYNEQF,TRBV5-5,-,TRBJ2-1
ASSFRLGDRVANEQF,TRBV7-9,-,TRBJ2-1
SARSGSDTQY,TRBV20-1,-,TRBJ2-3
SARDVTFTYEQY,TRBV20-1,once,TRBJ2-7
ASSSSVTGELF,TRBV7-6,-,TRBJ2-2
ASSLWGAGGVPDTQY,TRBV7-2,many,TRBJ2-3
ASSPFSGSYNEQF,TRBV11-2,few,TRBJ2-1
ASSWTGSGEQY,TRBV6-6,-,TRBJ2-7
ASSSRRGDTDTQY,TRBV19,-,TRBJ2-3
ASSDSYNQPQH,TRBV25-1,few,TRBJ1-5
ASSPGTAYLPNYGYT,TRBV6-5,once,TRBJ1-2
SVVHATNEKLF,TRBV29-1,-,TRBJ1-4
SVEDLKRGGEYEQF,TRBV29-1,-,TRBJ2-1
SGGSDRVNGYT,TRBV29-1,-,TRBJ1-2
ASSYHGNTEAF,TRBV7-2,few,TRBJ1-1
ASSLISDRGTEAF,TRBV28,-,TRBJ1-1
ASSNPALAGYT,TRBV7-2,many,TRBJ1-2
ASSPYRQGGLDNEQF,TRBV7-9,-,TRBJ2-1
SVESLNTGELF,TRBV29-1,-,TRBJ2-2